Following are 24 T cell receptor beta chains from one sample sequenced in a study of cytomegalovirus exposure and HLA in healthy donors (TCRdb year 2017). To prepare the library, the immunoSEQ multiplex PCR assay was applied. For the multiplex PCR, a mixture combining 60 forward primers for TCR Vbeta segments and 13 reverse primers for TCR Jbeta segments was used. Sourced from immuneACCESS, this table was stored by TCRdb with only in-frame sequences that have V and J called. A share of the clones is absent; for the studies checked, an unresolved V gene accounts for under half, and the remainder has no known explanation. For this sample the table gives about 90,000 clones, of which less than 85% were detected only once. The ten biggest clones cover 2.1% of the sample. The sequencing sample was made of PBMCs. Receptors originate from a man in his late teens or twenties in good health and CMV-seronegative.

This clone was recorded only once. The DNA of the CDR3 is TGCGCCAGCAGCAGTAGCTACACAGATACGCAGTATTTT. It is translated as CASSSSYTDTQYF. This chain uses TRBV10-1 with TRBJ2-3; unclear D gene. There are 13 residues in the CDR3. Germline CDR1 is WNHNN and CDR2 is SYGVQD (reference sequence). The V end was cut by 6 bases, the J end by 2 bases, with 9 bases between.

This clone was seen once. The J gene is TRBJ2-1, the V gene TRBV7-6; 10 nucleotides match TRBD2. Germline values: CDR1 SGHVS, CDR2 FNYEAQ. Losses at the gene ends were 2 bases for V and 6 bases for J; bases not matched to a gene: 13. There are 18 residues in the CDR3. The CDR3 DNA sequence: TGTGCCAGCAGCTTACCGAGCCTAGCGGGAGCGAACCGCAATGAGCAGTTCTTC. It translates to CASSLPSLAGANRNEQFF.

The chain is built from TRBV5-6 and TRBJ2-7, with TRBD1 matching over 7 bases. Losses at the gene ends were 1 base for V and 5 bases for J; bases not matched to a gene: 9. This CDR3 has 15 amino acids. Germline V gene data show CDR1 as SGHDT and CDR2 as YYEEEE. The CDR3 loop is CASSLIGTESDEQYF. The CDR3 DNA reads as TGTGCCAGCAGCTTGATTGGGACAGAGTCGGACGAGCAGTACTTC. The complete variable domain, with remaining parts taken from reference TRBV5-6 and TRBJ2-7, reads DAGVTQSPTHLIKTRGQQVTLRCSPKSGHDTVSWYQQALGQGPQFIFQYYEEEERQRGNFPDRFSGHQFPNYSSELNVNALLLGDSALYLCASSLIGTESDEQYFGPGTRLTVT.

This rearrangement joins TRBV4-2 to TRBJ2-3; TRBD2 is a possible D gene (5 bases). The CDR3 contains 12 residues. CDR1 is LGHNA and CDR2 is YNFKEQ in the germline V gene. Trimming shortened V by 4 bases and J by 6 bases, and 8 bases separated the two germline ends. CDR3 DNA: TGTGCCAGCAGCCCCCGCGGGGATACGCAGTATTTT. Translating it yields CASSPRGDTQYF.

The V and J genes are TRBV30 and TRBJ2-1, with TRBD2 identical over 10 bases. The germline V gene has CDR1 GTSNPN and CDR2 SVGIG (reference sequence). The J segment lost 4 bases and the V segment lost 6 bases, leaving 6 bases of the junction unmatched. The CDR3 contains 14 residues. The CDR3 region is CACITSGAYNEQFF. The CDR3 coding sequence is TGTGCCTGTATCACTAGCGGGGCTTACAATGAGCAGTTCTTC.

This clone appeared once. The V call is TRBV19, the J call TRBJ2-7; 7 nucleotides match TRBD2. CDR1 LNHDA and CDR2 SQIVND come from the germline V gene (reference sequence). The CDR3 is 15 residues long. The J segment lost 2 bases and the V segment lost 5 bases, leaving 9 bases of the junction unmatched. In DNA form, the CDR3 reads TGTGCCAGTAGTGGCGGGGGACCTAGGACCTACGAGCAGTACTTC. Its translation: CASSGGGPRTYEQYF.

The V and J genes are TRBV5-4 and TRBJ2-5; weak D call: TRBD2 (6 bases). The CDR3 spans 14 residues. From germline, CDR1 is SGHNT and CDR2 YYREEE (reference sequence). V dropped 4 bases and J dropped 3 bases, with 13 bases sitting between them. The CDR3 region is CASSPPTSKETQYF. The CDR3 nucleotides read TGTGCCAGCAGCCCACCGACTAGTAAAGAGACCCAGTACTTC.

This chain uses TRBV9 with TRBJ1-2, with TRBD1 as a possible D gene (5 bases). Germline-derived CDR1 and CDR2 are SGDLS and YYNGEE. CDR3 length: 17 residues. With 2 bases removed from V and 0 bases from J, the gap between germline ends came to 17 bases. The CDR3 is CASSVASRTTANYGYTF. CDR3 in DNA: TGTGCCAGCAGCGTGGCTTCACGGACAACTGCTAACTATGGCTACACCTTC.

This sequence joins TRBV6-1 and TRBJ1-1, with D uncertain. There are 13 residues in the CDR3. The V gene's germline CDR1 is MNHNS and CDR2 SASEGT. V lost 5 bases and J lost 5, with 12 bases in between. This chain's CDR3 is CASSTQYGTEAFF. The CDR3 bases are TGTGCCAGCAGTACCCAGTACGGGACTGAAGCTTTCTTT.

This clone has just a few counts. CDR3 bases: TGTGCCAGCAGCCAAGTGGAGGGGTTTGAAGCTTTCTTT. It yields the protein CASSQVEGFEAFF. This rearrangement joins TRBV14 to TRBJ1-1, with a tentative D call TRBD1 (5 bases). CDR1 is SGHDN, CDR2 FVKESK, per germline. V lost 1 base and J lost 7, with 10 bases in between. This CDR3 contains 13 residues.

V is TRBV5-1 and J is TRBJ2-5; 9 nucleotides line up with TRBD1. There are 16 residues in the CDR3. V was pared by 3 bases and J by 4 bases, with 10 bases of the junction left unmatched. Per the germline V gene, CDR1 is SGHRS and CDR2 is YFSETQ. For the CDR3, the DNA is TGCGCCAGCAGCTCCCGGACAGGGGAGCCTGGAGAGACCCAGTACTTC. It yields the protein CASSSRTGEPGETQYF.

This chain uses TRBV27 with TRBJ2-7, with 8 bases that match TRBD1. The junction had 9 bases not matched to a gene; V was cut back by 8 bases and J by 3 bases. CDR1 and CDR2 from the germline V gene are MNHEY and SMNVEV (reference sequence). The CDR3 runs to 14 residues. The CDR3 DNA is TGTGCCAGCTACTCCGGGACAGGTGGCTACGAGCAGTACTTC. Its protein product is CASYSGTGGYEQYF.

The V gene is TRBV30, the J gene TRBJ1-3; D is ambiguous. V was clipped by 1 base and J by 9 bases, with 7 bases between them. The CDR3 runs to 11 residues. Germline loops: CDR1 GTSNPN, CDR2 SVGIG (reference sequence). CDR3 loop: CAWSEQRTIYF. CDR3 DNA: TGTGCCTGGAGTGAGCAGCGCACCATATATTTT.

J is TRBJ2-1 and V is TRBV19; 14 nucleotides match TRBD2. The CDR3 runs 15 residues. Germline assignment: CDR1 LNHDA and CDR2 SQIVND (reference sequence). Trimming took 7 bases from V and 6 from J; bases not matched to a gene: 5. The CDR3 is CASILTSGRANEQFF. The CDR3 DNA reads TGTGCCAGTATCCTGACTAGCGGGAGGGCCAATGAGCAGTTCTTC. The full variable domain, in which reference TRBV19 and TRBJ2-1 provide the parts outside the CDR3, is DGGITQSPKYLFRKEGQNVTLSCEQNLNHDAMYWYRQDPGQGLRLIYYSQIVNDFQKGDIAEGYSVSREKKESFPLTVTSAQKNPTAFYLCASILTSGRANEQFFGPGTRLTVL.

Here the CDR3 reads CASSSPSEQYF. The CDR3 DNA reads as TGTGCCAGCAGCTCCCCGAGCGAGCAGTACTTC. The chain couples TRBV7-9 to TRBJ2-7; D not resolved. The CDR3 has 11 residues. CDR1 SEHNR and CDR2 FQNEAQ come from the germline V gene (reference sequence). V was shortened by 4 bases and J by 6 bases, with 7 bases between the two germline ends.

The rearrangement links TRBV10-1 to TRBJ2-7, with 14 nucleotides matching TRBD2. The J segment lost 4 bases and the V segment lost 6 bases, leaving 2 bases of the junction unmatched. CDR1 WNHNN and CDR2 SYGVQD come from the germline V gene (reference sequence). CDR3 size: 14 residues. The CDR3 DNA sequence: TGCGCCAGCAGCGGGACTAGCGGGGGTTACGAGCAGTACTTC. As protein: CASSGTSGGYEQYF.

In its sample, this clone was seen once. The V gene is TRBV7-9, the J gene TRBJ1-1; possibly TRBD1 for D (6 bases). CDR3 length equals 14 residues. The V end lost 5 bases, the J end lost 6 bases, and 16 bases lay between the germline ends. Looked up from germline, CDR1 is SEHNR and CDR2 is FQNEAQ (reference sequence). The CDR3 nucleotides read TGTGCCAGCAGCCAGGGGATAGGGGTTCCTGAAGCTTTCTTT. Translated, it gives CASSQGIGVPEAFF.

CDR3 nucleotides: TGTGCCAGCAGCCCTCAACCCGCGGCTAGCCGGGATGCGACCCAGTACTTC. Translating it yields CASSPQPAASRDATQYF. This chain uses TRBV9 with TRBJ2-5; maybe TRBD2 (5 bases). CDR1 is SGDLS and CDR2 is YYNGEE in the germline V gene. V was clipped by 4 bases and J by 7 bases, with 26 bases between them. This CDR3 has 17 residues. The complete variable domain, with remaining parts taken from reference TRBV9 and TRBJ2-5, reads DSGVTQTPKHLITATGQRVTLRCSPRSGDLSVYWYQQSLDQGLQFLIQYYNGEERAKGNILERFSAQQFPDLHSELNLSSLELGDSALYFCASSPQPAASRDATQYFGPGTRLLVL.

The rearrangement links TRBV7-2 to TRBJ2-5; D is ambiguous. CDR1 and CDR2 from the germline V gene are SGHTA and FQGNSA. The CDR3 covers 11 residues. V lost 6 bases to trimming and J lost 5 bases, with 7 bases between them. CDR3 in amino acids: CASSLDETQYF. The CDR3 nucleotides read TGTGCCAGCAGTCTAGACGAGACCCAGTACTTC.

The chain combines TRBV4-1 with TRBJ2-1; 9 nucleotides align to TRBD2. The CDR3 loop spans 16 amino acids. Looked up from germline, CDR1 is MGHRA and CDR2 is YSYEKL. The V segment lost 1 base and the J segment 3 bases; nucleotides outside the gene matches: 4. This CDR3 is CASSQVSTSGYNEQFF. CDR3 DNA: TGCGCCAGCAGCCAAGTATCGACTAGCGGCTACAATGAGCAGTTCTTC.

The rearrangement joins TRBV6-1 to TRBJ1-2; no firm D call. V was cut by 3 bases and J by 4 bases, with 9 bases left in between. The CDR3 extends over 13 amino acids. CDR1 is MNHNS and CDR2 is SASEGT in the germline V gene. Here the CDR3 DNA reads TGTGCCAGCAGTGAGCGTAACGGCTATGGCTACACCTTC. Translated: CASSERNGYGYTF.

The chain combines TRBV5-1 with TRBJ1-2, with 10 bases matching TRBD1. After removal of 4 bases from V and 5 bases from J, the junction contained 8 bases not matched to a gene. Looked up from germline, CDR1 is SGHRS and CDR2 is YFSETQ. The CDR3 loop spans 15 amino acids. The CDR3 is CASSVEDRGTYGYTF. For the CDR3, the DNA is TGCGCCAGCAGCGTAGAGGACAGGGGGACGTATGGCTACACCTTC.

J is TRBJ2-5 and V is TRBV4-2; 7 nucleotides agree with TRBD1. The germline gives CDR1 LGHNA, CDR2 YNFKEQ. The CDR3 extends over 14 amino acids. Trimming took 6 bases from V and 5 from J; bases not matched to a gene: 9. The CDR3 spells CASSRTGVGETQYF. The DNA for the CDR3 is TGTGCCAGCAGTCGTACAGGGGTGGGGGAGACCCAGTACTTC.

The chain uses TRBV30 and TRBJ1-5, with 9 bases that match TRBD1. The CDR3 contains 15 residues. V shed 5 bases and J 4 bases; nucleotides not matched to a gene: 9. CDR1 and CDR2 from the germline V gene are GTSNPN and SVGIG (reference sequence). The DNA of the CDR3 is TGTGCCTGGGATGGAGGACAGGGGTTTAATCAGCCCCAGCATTTT. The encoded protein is CAWDGGQGFNQPQHF.